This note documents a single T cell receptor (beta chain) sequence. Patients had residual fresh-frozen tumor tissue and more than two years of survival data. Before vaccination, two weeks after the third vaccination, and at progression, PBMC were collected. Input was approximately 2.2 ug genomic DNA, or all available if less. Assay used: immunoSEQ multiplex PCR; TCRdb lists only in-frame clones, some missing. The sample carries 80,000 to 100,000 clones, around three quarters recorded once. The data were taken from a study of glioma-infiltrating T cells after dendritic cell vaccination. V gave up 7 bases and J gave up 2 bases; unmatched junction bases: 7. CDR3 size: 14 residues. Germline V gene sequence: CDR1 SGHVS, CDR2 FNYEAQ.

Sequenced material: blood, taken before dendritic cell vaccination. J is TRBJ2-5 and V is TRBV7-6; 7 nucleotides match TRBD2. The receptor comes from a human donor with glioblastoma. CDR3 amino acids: CASTSDGGQETQYF. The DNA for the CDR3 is TGTGCCAGCACCTCTGACGGGGGGCAAGAGACCCAGTACTTC.